This T cell receptor (beta chain) appears in the sequencing data of a study of technical replicates of blood from a handful of donors. V was pared by 0 bases and J by 0 bases, with 6 bases between. CDR3 length: 15 amino acids. CDR1 is SGHRS and CDR2 is YFSETQ in the germline V gene. This table comes from immunoSEQ multiplex PCR, and its TCRdb copy is limited to in-frame clones, with some not included. The table records 75,000 to 100,000 clones, approximately 94% of them present only once. The receptor's source is a human donor in good health. Sequences were obtained from T cells isolated from PBMCs. The rearrangement uses TRBV5-1 and TRBJ1-4; D not resolved. The CDR3 nucleotides read TGCGCCAGCAGCTTGGCCGGGACAACTAATGAAAAACTGTTTTTT. Translating it yields CASSLAGTTNEKLFF.